This TCR beta chain was captured by sequencing in a study of glioma-infiltrating T cells after dendritic cell vaccination. The V gene lost 1 base and the J gene lost 9 bases, with 7 bases spanning the gap. The CDR3 spans 12 residues. CDR1 LNHNV and CDR2 YYDKDF come from the germline V gene (reference sequence). The protocol was immunoSEQ multiplex PCR, while the TCRdb copy is restricted to in-frame clones and leaves out a portion. Of about 64,000 clones listed, 82% were seen once; the top ten hold about 9%. This chain connects TRBV15 to TRBJ2-1; D is unclear. This TCR was recovered from a human donor with glioblastoma. The sequences come from blood, collected before dendritic cell vaccination. CDR3 bases: TGTGCCACCAGCAGAGCATCGGGTGAGCAGTTCTTC. Translated: CATSRASGEQFF.